The present entry profiles one TCR beta chain with its context. The antigen it binds to is not known. No base qualities exist here, and no much larger clone lies one base off it. The CDR3 measures 15 amino acids from cysteine to phenylalanine. The entry retains the CDR3 DNA only, 45 bases that are in frame from base 1. V and J are trimmed by 3 bases and 6 bases, and the gene matches miss 4 bases of the junction. The CDR1 and CDR2 encoded by the germline V gene are SNHLY and FYNNEI. TCRbeta CDR3 regions were amplified from genomic DNA by means of the immunoSEQ Assay, a bias-controlled multiplex PCR. From the authors' description of their analysis: The number of nucleated cells in each sample was estimated by amplification of reference gene primers within the assay. To quantify the absolute abundance of each unique TCRbeta CDR3 rearrangement, sequence reads were collapsed and filtered. For each sample, productive Simpson clonality was calculated as the square root of Simpson's diversity index over productive rearrangements. TCRdb obtained this table from immuneACCESS and retained in-frame rearrangements with V and J assigned. These tables miss some clones; where compared with another copy, unresolved V genes account for less than half of the shortfall, and the remainder is unexplained. The V and J calls and clone size are taken from that table; D and trimming were inferred from the DNA. In this sample the table shows roughly 100,000 clones, around nine tenths of which occur a single time. Clones ranked in the top ten supply around 5.8% of the sample.

Each collaborating institution followed its own protocols to collect whole blood in K2EDTA tubes. For TCRbeta analysis, collaborator samples were shipped as frozen whole blood, as isolated PBMCs, or as DNA extracted from either sample type. The data are from a study of blood T cell repertoires in COVID-19 (dated by TCRdb to about 2020). The study in broad terms: Collaborator samples came from the United States, Italy and Spain and covered acute and convalescent phases of COVID-19. The prospective study material was composed of cDNA or gDNA derived from T cells, B-cell-depleted T cells, or PBMCs. The dataset comprised deeply sampled blood TCRbeta repertoires from subjects exposed to, actively infected with, or recovered from COVID-19. The repertoires were released in a freely available public database meant as a resource for research on the immune response to SARS-CoV-2. Samples came from the ongoing ImmuneRACE study (first 160 participants) plus 1,254 subjects from 6 global collaborators. Sample metadata almost always included a de-identified subject ID, COVID-19 status, age in years and sex. HLA class I and class II types, where available, came from metadata supplied by the sample provider rather than from assay-based typing. Results and caveats for the whole study, not just this receptor: Clinical and demographic metadata were provided uncurated, with the amount varying by source and participant.

The sequence came from a human donor in a cohort sampled during active COVID-19. Specimen: peripheral blood. This chain is built from TRBV2 and TRBJ1-6; 8 bases in the junction line up with TRBD1. The CDR3 reads CASSDRGLGNSPLHF. The DNA is TGTGCCAGCAGTGACAGGGGGCTGGGTAATTCACCCCTCCACTTT.